The 22 T cell receptor beta chains below all came from one sample that was sequenced in a study of blood T cell repertoires in COVID-19. The data were produced by immunoSEQ multiplex PCR, yet TCRdb's version contains in-frame clones alone and is incomplete. The data show about 160,000 clones, 77% seen once. What was sequenced was peripheral blood. The receptor source for this set is a man aged 70-80 years with acute or convalescent COVID-19.

V gene TRBV11-2 combines with J gene TRBJ1-2, with 7 bases aligning to TRBD1. Germline values: CDR1 SGHAT, CDR2 FQNNGV. V was clipped by 7 bases and J by 4 bases; unmatched bases: 9. CDR3 length: 14 amino acids. The CDR3 protein is CASTQDRAIYGYTF. DNA for the CDR3: TGTGCCAGCACTCAAGACAGGGCGATCTATGGCTACACCTTC. Variable domain in full (rest from reference TRBV11-2 and TRBJ1-2): EAGVAQSPRYKIIEKRQSVAFWCNPISGHATLYWYQQILGQGPKLLIQFQNNGVVDDSQLPKDRFSAERLKGVDSTLKIQPAKLEDSAVYLCASTQDRAIYGYTFGSGTRLTVV.

The CDR3 DNA sequence: TGTGCTAGTGGTCCCAGGACAAGCGCCGGCACTGAAGCTTTCTTT. Protein: CASGPRTSAGTEAFF. The V gene is TRBV12-5, the J gene TRBJ1-1; D may be TRBD1 (5 bases). V dropped 5 bases and J dropped 4 bases, with 17 bases sitting between them. Germline V gene data show CDR1 as LGHNT and CDR2 as FRNRAP. The CDR3 is 15 amino acids. Looking up the rest from reference TRBV12-5 and TRBJ1-1 gives the full variable domain: DARVTQTPRHKVTEMGQEVTMRCQPILGHNTVFWYRQTMMQGLELLAYFRNRAPLDDSGMPKDRFSAEMPDATLATLKIQPSEPRDSAVYFCASGPRTSAGTEAFFGQGTRLTVV.

The chain uses TRBV12-2 and TRBJ2-7; the DNA was not used to check the table's D call, TRBD2. TRBV12-2 is labeled a pseudogene. This CDR3 spans 15 amino acids. The CDR3 is CASRLKVGVGQEQYF. CDR3 sequence (DNA): TGTGCAAGTCGCCTCAAAGTCGGGGTCGGGCAAGAGCAGTACTTC.

The rearrangement joins TRBV15 to TRBJ1-5; the D gene is possibly TRBD1 (6 bases). There are 17 residues in the CDR3. Trimming took off 5 bases at V and 0 bases at J, with 17 bases between the two ends. In germline, CDR1 is LNHNV, CDR2 YYDKDF (reference sequence). This CDR3 reads CATSPKTGRYSNQPQHF. Written as DNA, the CDR3 is TGTGCCACCAGCCCTAAGACAGGAAGATATAGCAATCAGCCCCAGCATTTT.

The rearrangement links TRBV7-2 to TRBJ1-2; perhaps TRBD1 as D (6 bases). Trimming shortened V by 6 bases and J by 2 bases, and 16 bases separated the two germline ends. Per germline, CDR1 SGHTA and CDR2 FQGNSA. The CDR3 consists of 15 residues. The CDR3 spells CASRKEQGGNYGYTF. CDR3 nucleotides: TGTGCCAGCAGGAAGGAACAGGGAGGGAACTATGGCTACACCTTC.

The table lists this clone with many counts. The chain recombines TRBV28 with TRBJ2-1; 11 bases map to TRBD2. The V segment lost 6 bases and the J segment 0 bases; nucleotides outside the gene matches: 13. Germline CDR1 is MDHEN and CDR2 is SYDVKM. The length of the CDR3 is 19 residues. CDR3: CASSSIAGGYHASYNEQFF. CDR3 nucleotide sequence: TGTGCCAGCAGCTCGATAGCGGGAGGGTATCACGCCTCCTACAATGAGCAGTTCTTC.

This clone occurred a few times. This rearrangement joins TRBV5-4 to TRBJ2-7, with D possibly TRBD1 on 5 matching bases. Germline V CDR1 and CDR2: SGHNT, YYREEE (reference sequence). V dropped 2 bases and J dropped 0 bases, with 6 bases sitting between them. The CDR3 sequence is 13 residues long. The CDR3 DNA sequence: TGTGCCAGCAGCTTAAGGGGCTCCTACGAGCAGTACTTC. This codes for CASSLRGSYEQYF. Looking up the rest from reference TRBV5-4 and TRBJ2-7 gives the full variable domain: ETGVTQSPTHLIKTRGQQVTLRCSSQSGHNTVSWYQQALGQGPQFIFQYYREEENGRGNFPPRFSGLQFPNYSSELNVNALELDDSALYLCASSLRGSYEQYFGPGTRLTVT.

V is TRBV4-1 and J is TRBJ1-2; D perhaps matches TRBD1 (5 bases). Germline V gene data show CDR1 as MGHRA and CDR2 as YSYEKL. This CDR3 has 14 amino acids. Trimming cost V 4 bases and J 2 bases, with 11 bases left between them. The CDR3 DNA sequence: TGCGCCAGCAGCCTGAGTGGACAAAACTATGGCTACACCTTC. Its protein product is CASSLSGQNYGYTF.

This clone has a count of ten or more. The rearrangement uses TRBV19 and TRBJ2-7; TRBD2 matches at 9 bases. The CDR3 runs to 16 residues. Germline lookup yields CDR1 LNHDA and CDR2 SQIVND (reference sequence). The V segment lost 5 bases and the J segment 1 base; nucleotides outside the gene matches: 9. The chain's CDR3 is CASSWGLASGSYEQYF. CDR3 nucleotide sequence: TGTGCCAGTAGTTGGGGACTAGCCTCGGGATCCTACGAGCAGTACTTC.

The CDR3 reads CSASERGLALDTF. In DNA form, the CDR3 reads TGCAGTGCTAGTGAGAGGGGGTTAGCGCTGGACACCTTC. The chain joins TRBV20-1 to TRBJ1-2, with D possibly being TRBD1 (6 bases). V was cut by 3 bases and J by 12 bases, with 20 bases left in between. In germline, CDR1 is DFQATT, CDR2 SNEGSKA (reference sequence). The CDR3 contains 13 residues.

The rearrangement uses TRBV3-1 (or the pseudogene TRBV3-2) and TRBJ1-2; possible D gene TRBD1, 6 bases. Trimming removed 11 bases at V and 1 base at J, with 17 bases between. This CDR3 comprises 14 residues. Germline CDR1 is LGHDT and CDR2 is YNNKEL (reference sequence). The CDR3 DNA sequence: TGTGCCCCTCTTCTGGACAGCCTTAACTATGGCTACACCTTC. Protein sequence: CAPLLDSLNYGYTF.

Comments on this clone: This same CDR3 is encoded by further DNA sequences in the sample. V is TRBV20-1 and J is TRBJ2-3; 11 bases fit TRBD2. Germline loops: CDR1 DFQATT, CDR2 SNEGSKA (reference sequence). After removal of 3 bases from V and 3 bases from J, the junction contained 5 bases not matched to a gene. CDR3 size: 15 residues. The CDR3 region has the DNA TGCAGTGCTAGTCGCCTAGCGGGAGGTACAGATACGCAGTATTTT. It yields the protein CSASRLAGGTDTQYF.

The chain combines TRBV20-1 with TRBJ2-5; no definite D call. Germline V CDR1 and CDR2: DFQATT, SNEGSKA (reference sequence). Deletions cut 3 bases from V and 5 bases from J, with 13 bases between. This CDR3 comprises 13 residues. The CDR3 sequence is CSASHPVLETQYF. The CDR3 region has the DNA TGCAGTGCTAGTCATCCGGTGTTGGAGACCCAGTACTTC.

The chain couples TRBV4-1 to TRBJ2-1; 7 bases fit TRBD1. Germline CDR1 reads MGHRA; CDR2 reads YSYEKL. With V trimmed by 0 bases and J by 8 bases, 7 bases remained unmatched. The CDR3 covers 15 residues. The CDR3 DNA follows: TGCGCCAGCAGCCAAGATCGGCAGGGGGTGGATGAGCAGTTCTTC. The encoded protein is CASSQDRQGVDEQFF.

The V call is TRBV28, the J call TRBJ2-5, with 7 bases lining up with TRBD1. The V segment lost 9 bases and the J segment 3 bases; nucleotides outside the gene matches: 7. The germline CDR1 and CDR2 sequences are MDHEN and SYDVKM. The CDR3 extends over 13 amino acids. In nucleotides, the CDR3 is TGTGCCAGTGACAGGGCGGGCGAAGAGACCCAGTACTTC. It translates to CASDRAGEETQYF.

The chain is built from TRBV6-5 and TRBJ2-7; 8 nucleotides match TRBD2. The J segment lost 2 bases and the V segment lost 2 bases, leaving 5 bases of the junction unmatched. Germline CDR1 and CDR2: MNHEY and SVGAGI. This CDR3 has 15 residues. CDR3 protein: CASSYHVGLAYEQYF. The CDR3 DNA reads TGTGCCAGCAGTTACCACGTGGGACTAGCCTACGAGCAGTACTTC.

This sequence joins TRBV19 and TRBJ1-1; maybe TRBD1 (5 bases). Trimming took off 9 bases at V and 1 base at J, with 12 bases between the two ends. The CDR3 is made up of 13 amino acids. Germline-derived CDR1 and CDR2 are LNHDA and SQIVND (reference sequence). The CDR3 DNA reads TGTGCCAGCACGGCGACAGAGAACACTGAAGCTTTCTTT. It encodes CASTATENTEAFF.

The rearrangement joins TRBV2 to TRBJ1-5, with 9 bases that match TRBD1. The V gene's germline CDR1 is SNHLY and CDR2 FYNNEI. V shed 7 bases and J 0 bases; nucleotides not matched to a gene: 4. This CDR3 is 15 amino acids long. The CDR3 is CASTWDRASNQPQHF. As DNA, the CDR3 is TGTGCCAGCACCTGGGACAGGGCTAGCAATCAGCCCCAGCATTTT.

The V and J genes are TRBV14 and TRBJ2-1; TRBD2 is a possible D gene (5 bases). V was clipped by 4 bases and J by 6 bases, with 19 bases between them. The CDR3 length is 16 residues. The V gene's germline CDR1 is SGHDN and CDR2 FVKESK. CDR3 sequence: CASSLSSEGFFNEQFF. In nucleotides, the CDR3 is TGTGCCAGCAGCCTGAGCAGCGAGGGTTTTTTCAATGAGCAGTTCTTC.

The V and J genes are TRBV28 and TRBJ1-1; D unclear. CDR3 size: 13 residues. V was pared by 5 bases and J by 8 bases, with 15 bases between. Germline-derived CDR1 and CDR2 are MDHEN and SYDVKM. CDR3 nucleotides: TGTGCCAGCAGTATTTCGCAGGTATCCGAAGCTTTCTTT. Translated, it gives CASSISQVSEAFF.

The V and J genes are TRBV2 and TRBJ2-5; a possible D gene is TRBD1 (6 bases). With 9 bases removed from V and 0 bases from J, the gap between germline ends came to 8 bases. CDR1 is SNHLY and CDR2 is FYNNEI in the germline V gene. The length of the CDR3 is 12 residues. DNA of the CDR3: TGTGCCAGTACAGGGAACCAAGAGACCCAGTACTTC. Protein product: CASTGNQETQYF.

This chain links TRBV28 with TRBJ1-2; TRBD1 matches at 7 bases. Germline V gives CDR1 MDHEN, CDR2 SYDVKM. The junction had 8 bases not matched to a gene; V was cut back by 3 bases and J by 4 bases. The CDR3 is 15 residues long. The CDR3 coding sequence is TGTGCCAGCAGTTTTTCCGACAGGGCTTCCTATGGCTACACCTTC. It translates to CASSFSDRASYGYTF.